The 17 T cell receptor beta chains below all came from one sample that was sequenced in a study of shared T cell receptors in the human thymus. Assay used: immunoSEQ multiplex PCR; TCRdb lists only in-frame clones, some missing. The table has under 850,000 clones, approximately 90% seen once; the top ten hold around 0.0099%. These records were also assigned to another study, of human thymus T cells.

The sequencing input was thymocytes. These receptors came from a boy under two years old with a congenital heart defect.

The chain employs TRBV6-5 and TRBJ2-7; weak D call: TRBD2 (5 bases). V lost 2 bases and J 7 bases, leaving 21 bases between the germline ends. This CDR3 is 16 amino acids long. The germline V gene encodes CDR1 MNHEY and CDR2 SVGAGI. CDR3 DNA sequence: TGTGCCAGCAGTTACCGACCTCTCTTCCCTGGGGAGGAGCAGTACTTC. Translation gives CASSYRPLFPGEEQYF.

This chain links TRBV4-1 with TRBJ2-3, with 8 nucleotides matching TRBD1. This CDR3 is 16 amino acids long. Germline loops: CDR1 MGHRA, CDR2 YSYEKL. V lost 0 bases to trimming and J lost 4 bases; unmatched junction nucleotides: 6. CDR3 coding DNA: TGCGCCAGCAGCCAAGATAGGCCAGGGGGCCCAGATACGCAGTATTTT. Translated, it gives CASSQDRPGGPDTQYF.

This chain uses TRBV27 with TRBJ2-5; the D gene is possibly TRBD2 (6 bases). Trimming cost V 4 bases and J 2 bases, with 17 bases left between them. Germline CDR1 is MNHEY and CDR2 is SMNVEV (reference sequence). The CDR3 has 16 residues. CDR3 loop: CASSSPNRLGQETQYF. The CDR3 coding sequence is TGTGCCAGCAGTTCCCCAAACAGACTAGGACAAGAGACCCAGTACTTC.

The chain joins TRBV27 to TRBJ2-7; a weak D match, TRBD2 (5 bases). Germline V gene sequence: CDR1 MNHEY, CDR2 SMNVEV (reference sequence). The CDR3 sequence is 13 residues long. Trimming stripped 6 bases from V and 3 bases from J, with 12 bases between. Here the CDR3 DNA reads TGTGCCAGCAGGCTCGGGGTTGACTACGAGCAGTACTTC. Protein: CASRLGVDYEQYF.

The chain recombines TRBV5-5 with TRBJ2-1; TRBD1 is a possible D gene (5 bases). The CDR3 consists of 14 residues. Trimming took off 2 bases at V and 2 bases at J, with 8 bases between the two ends. Germline lookup yields CDR1 SGHKS and CDR2 YYEKEE (reference sequence). This CDR3 is CASSLEGAYNEQFF. The CDR3 nucleotides are TGTGCCAGCAGCTTAGAAGGGGCCTACAATGAGCAGTTCTTC.

The J gene is TRBJ2-7, the V gene TRBV7-9; 10 bases match TRBD1. The CDR3 spans 18 residues. CDR1 SEHNR and CDR2 FQNEAQ come from the germline V gene (reference sequence). Germline trimming cut 4 bases from V and 3 bases from J; bases unmatched to any gene: 15. CDR3 loop: CASSSPLNTRDRGYEQYF. As DNA, the CDR3 is TGTGCCAGCAGCTCCCCTCTCAATACCCGGGACAGGGGCTACGAGCAGTACTTC.

The chain couples TRBV5-1 to TRBJ1-5, with TRBD1 matching 7 bases. In germline, CDR1 is SGHRS, CDR2 YFSETQ. V was clipped by 4 bases and J by 7 bases; unmatched bases: 5. The CDR3 runs to 13 residues. CDR3 sequence reads: CASSHRGDQPQHF. The DNA of the CDR3 is TGCGCCAGCAGCCACAGGGGAGACCAGCCCCAGCATTTT.

The CDR3 region has the DNA TGTGCCAGCAGTGGGAGGGCTAGCGGGAGGGAAGCCTACAATGAGCAGTTCTTC. Residues: CASSGRASGREAYNEQFF. V usage is TRBV2 and J usage is TRBJ2-1; 12 nucleotides match TRBD2. This CDR3 contains 18 residues. CDR1 is SNHLY, CDR2 FYNNEI, per germline. The ends lost 4 bases at V and 2 bases at J; junction bases unmatched: 9.

This clone was detected only a few times. The rearrangement joins TRBV11-2 to TRBJ2-6; D remains ambiguous. Germline V gene lookup returns CDR1 SGHAT and CDR2 FQNNGV. The CDR3 runs 13 residues. The V end lost 6 bases, the J end lost 2 bases, and 5 bases lay between the germline ends. The CDR3: CASRATGANVLTF. The CDR3 DNA sequence: TGTGCCAGCAGAGCGACTGGGGCCAACGTCCTGACTTTC.

The chain's CDR3 is CASSLSSTGAKNIQYF. The DNA of the CDR3 is TGTGCCAGCAGCTTAAGTTCGACGGGAGCCAAAAACATTCAGTACTTC. This chain joins TRBV13 and TRBJ2-4, with unresolved D. The V gene's germline CDR1 is PRHDT and CDR2 FYEKMQ (reference sequence). Trimming cost V 2 bases and J 0 bases, with 11 bases left between them. The CDR3 runs 16 residues.

The chain joins TRBV27 to TRBJ1-1; D gene uncertain. Germline V gene data show CDR1 as MNHEY and CDR2 as SMNVEV (reference sequence). This CDR3 region has 13 residues. CDR3 DNA sequence: TGTGCTCACCCCCGGGGTCAGAGGACTGAAGCTTTCTTT. Amino acid sequence: CAHPRGQRTEAFF.

Only a few counts were recorded for this clone. Without the conserved terminal phenylalanine or tryptophan, this CDR3 likely stems from a read error. The limits of the CDR3 on the DNA are not certain, so only TCRdb's listed CDR3 is given. The J gene is TRBJ2-3, the V gene TRBV20-1; TRBD2 reflects the table's D call only, with no check against the DNA. The CDR3 is 11 residues long, ends included. The germline CDR1 and CDR2 sequences are DFQATT and SNEGSKA (reference sequence). The CDR3 loop reads CSARNSLAGGV.

V and J are TRBV4-3 and TRBJ1-1; 8 bases line up with TRBD1. V gave up 4 bases and J gave up 3 bases; unmatched junction bases: 7. Per the germline V gene, CDR1 is LGHNA and CDR2 is YSLEER. The CDR3 is 15 residues long. The DNA for the CDR3 is TGCGCCAGCAGCCGGGAGGGGGGACAGGACACTGAAGCTTTCTTT. Translation: CASSREGGQDTEAFF.

The rearrangement links TRBV14 to TRBJ2-1; 12 bases are a match to TRBD2. The V segment lost 1 base and the J segment 10 bases; nucleotides outside the gene matches: 11. CDR3 length: 17 amino acids. The germline V gene has CDR1 SGHDN and CDR2 FVKESK. The CDR3 DNA sequence: TGTGCCAGCAGCCAAGGCCCTCGGACTAGCGGGATACCCGAGCAGTTCTTC. Its translation: CASSQGPRTSGIPEQFF.

This chain connects TRBV29-1 to TRBJ2-1, with TRBD2 identical over 10 bases. Germline assignment: CDR1 SQVTM and CDR2 ANQGSEA. The trim removed 4 bases at V and 8 bases at J, leaving 5 bases unmatched. The CDR3 length is 13 residues. CDR3 bases: TGCAGCGTTGGAGCGGGAGGGCGGGATGAGCAGTTCTTC. Amino acids: CSVGAGGRDEQFF.

Comment on this clone: The same CDR3 also results from other DNA sequences found in this sample. The V and J genes are TRBV5-6 and TRBJ2-1; 7 nucleotides agree with TRBD2. The CDR3 sequence is 14 residues long. Germline trimming cut 3 bases from V and 0 bases from J; bases unmatched to any gene: 0. The germline gives CDR1 SGHDT, CDR2 YYEEEE. CDR3 amino acids: CASSSGGSYNEQFF. CDR3 DNA: TGTGCCAGCAGCTCGGGGGGCTCCTACAATGAGCAGTTCTTC.

The chain carries TRBV29-1 and TRBJ1-6, with 8 positions matching TRBD1. Germline V lookup: CDR1 SQVTM, CDR2 ANQGSEA. The CDR3 spans 14 residues. The junction had 8 bases not matched to a gene; V was cut back by 5 bases and J by 8 bases. CDR3 amino acids: CSVRDRRPHSPLHF. The CDR3 DNA follows: TGCAGCGTTCGGGACAGGCGACCCCATTCACCCCTCCACTTT.